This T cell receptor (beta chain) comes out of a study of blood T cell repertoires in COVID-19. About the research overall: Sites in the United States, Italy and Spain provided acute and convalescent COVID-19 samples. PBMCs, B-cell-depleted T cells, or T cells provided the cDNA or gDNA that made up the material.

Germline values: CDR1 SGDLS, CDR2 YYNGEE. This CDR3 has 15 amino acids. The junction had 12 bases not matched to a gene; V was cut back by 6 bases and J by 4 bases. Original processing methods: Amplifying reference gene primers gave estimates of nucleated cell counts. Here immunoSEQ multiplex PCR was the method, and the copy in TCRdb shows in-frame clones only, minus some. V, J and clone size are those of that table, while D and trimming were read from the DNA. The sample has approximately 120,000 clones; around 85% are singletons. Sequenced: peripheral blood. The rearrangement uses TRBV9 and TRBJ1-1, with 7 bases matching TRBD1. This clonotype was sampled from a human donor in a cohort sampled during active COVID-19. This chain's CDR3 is CASTQTQGIGTEAFF. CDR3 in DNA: TGTGCCAGCACACAAACACAGGGGATCGGCACTGAAGCTTTCTTT.